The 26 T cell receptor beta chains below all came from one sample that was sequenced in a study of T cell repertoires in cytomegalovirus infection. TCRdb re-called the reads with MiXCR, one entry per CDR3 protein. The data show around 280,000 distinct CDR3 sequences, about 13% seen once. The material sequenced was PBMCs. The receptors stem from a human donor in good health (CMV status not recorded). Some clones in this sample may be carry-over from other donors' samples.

The CDR3 here is CASSQDIGGVNTEAFF. In DNA form, the CDR3 reads TGCGCCAGCAGCCAAGATATAGGAGGGGTCAACACTGAAGCTTTCTTT. The chain uses TRBV4-1 and TRBJ1-1; perhaps TRBD1 as D (5 bases). This CDR3 contains 16 residues. Germline lookup yields CDR1 MGHRA and CDR2 YSYEKL. Trimming left V 0 bases short and J 2 bases short, with 13 bases between.

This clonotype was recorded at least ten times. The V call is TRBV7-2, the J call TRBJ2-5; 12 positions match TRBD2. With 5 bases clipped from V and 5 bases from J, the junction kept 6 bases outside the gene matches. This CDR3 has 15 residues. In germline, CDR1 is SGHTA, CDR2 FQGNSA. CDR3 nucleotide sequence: TGTGCCAGCAGCCCGCCGGGACTAGCGGGCGAGACCCAGTACTTC. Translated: CASSPPGLAGETQYF.

The CDR3 region is CASYDLSTNTGELFF. The CDR3 DNA sequence: TGTGCCAGTTATGACCTTTCGACGAACACCGGGGAGCTGTTTTTT. The chain employs TRBV19 and TRBJ2-2; D is ambiguous. The length of the CDR3 is 15 residues. Germline V gene lookup returns CDR1 LNHDA and CDR2 SQIVND (reference sequence). The V end was cut by 8 bases, the J end by 0 bases, with 13 bases between.

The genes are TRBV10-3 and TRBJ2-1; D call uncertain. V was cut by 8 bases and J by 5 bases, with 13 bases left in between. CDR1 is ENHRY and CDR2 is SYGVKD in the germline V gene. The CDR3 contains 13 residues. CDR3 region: CAILGERNNEQFF. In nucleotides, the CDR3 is TGTGCCATCCTCGGAGAGAGGAACAATGAGCAGTTCTTC.

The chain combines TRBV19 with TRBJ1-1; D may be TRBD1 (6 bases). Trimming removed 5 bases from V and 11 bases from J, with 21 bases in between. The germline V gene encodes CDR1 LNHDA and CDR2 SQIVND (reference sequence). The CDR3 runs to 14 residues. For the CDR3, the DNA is TGTGCCAGTAGTGCGAGGACAGCCCGGACGGAGGCTTTCTTT. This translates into CASSARTARTEAFF.

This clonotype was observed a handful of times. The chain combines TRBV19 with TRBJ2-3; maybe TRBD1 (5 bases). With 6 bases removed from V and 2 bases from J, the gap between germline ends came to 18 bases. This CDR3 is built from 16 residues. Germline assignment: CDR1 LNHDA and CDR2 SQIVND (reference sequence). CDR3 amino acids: CASRPTAWGLTDTQYF. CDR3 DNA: TGTGCCAGTAGGCCCACTGCGTGGGGCCTCACAGATACGCAGTATTTT.

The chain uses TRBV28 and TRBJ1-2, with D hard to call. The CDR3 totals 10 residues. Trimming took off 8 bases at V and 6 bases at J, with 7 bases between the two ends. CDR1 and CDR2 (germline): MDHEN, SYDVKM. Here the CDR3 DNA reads TGTGCCAGCGGGATAAATGGCTACACCTTC. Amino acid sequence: CASGINGYTF.

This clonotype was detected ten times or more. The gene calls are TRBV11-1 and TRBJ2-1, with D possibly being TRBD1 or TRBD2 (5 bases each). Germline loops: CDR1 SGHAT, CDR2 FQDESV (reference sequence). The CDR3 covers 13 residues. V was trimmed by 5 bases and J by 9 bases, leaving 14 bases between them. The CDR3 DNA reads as TGTGCCAGCAGCCGTACAGCAGGGAGTGAGCAGTTCTTC. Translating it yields CASSRTAGSEQFF.

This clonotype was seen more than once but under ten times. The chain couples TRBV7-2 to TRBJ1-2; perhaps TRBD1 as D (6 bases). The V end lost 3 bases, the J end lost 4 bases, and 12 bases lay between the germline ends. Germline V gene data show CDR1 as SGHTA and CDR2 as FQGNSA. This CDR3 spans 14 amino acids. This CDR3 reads CASSLYRVGYGYTF. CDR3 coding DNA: TGTGCCAGCAGCTTGTACAGGGTTGGCTATGGCTACACCTTC. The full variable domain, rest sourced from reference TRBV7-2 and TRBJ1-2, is GAGVSQSPSNKVTEKGKDVELRCDPISGHTALYWYRQSLGQGLEFLIYFQGNSAPDKSGLPSDRFSAERTGGSVSTLTIQRTQQEDSAVYLCASSLYRVGYGYTFGSGTRLTVV.

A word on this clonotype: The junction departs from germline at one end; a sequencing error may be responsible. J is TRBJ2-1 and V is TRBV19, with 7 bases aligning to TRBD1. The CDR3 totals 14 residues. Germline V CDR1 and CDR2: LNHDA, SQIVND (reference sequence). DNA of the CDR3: TGTACCAGTAGACCTATTGACAGGGACAATGAGCAGTTCTTC. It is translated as CTSRPIDRDNEQFF.

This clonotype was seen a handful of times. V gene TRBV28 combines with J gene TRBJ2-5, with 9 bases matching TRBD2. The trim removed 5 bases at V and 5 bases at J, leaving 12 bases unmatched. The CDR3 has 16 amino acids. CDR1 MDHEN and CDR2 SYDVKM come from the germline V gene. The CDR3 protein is CASSPTSGLDGETQYF. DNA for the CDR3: TGTGCCAGCAGTCCCACTAGCGGGCTGGATGGGGAGACCCAGTACTTC.

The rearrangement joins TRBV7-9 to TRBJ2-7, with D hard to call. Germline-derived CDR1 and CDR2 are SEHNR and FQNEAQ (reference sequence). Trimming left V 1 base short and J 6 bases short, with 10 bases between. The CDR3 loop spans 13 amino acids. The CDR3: CASSLDGFREQYF. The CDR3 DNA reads TGTGCCAGCAGCTTAGATGGATTTCGCGAGCAGTACTTC.

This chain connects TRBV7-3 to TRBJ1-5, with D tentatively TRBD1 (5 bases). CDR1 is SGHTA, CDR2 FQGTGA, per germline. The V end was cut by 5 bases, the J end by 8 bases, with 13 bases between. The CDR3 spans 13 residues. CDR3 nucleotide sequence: TGTGCCAGCAGCCGGGACGGCGTCGAGCCCCAGCATTTT. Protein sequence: CASSRDGVEPQHF.

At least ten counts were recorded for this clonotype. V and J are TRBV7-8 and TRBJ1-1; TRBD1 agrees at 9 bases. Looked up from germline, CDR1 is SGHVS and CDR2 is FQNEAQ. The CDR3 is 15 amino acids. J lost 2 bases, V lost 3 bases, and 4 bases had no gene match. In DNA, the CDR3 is TGTGCCAGCAGCTTGCCACAGGGGGCTAACACTGAAGCTTTCTTT. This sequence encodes CASSLPQGANTEAFF.

In nucleotides, the CDR3 is TGTGCCAGCAGCTACCTCACAGAGTACGAGCAGTACTTC. This gives the protein CASSYLTEYEQYF. This chain uses TRBV3-1 with TRBJ2-7; D is unclear. Trimming removed 5 bases from V and 4 bases from J, with 12 bases in between. Germline CDR1 reads LGHDT; CDR2 reads YNNKEL (reference sequence). The CDR3 is 13 residues long.

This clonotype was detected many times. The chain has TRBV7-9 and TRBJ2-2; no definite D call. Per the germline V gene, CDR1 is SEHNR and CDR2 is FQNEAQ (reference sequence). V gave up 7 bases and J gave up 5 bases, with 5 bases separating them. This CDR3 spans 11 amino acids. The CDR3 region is CASTGTGELFF. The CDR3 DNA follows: TGTGCCAGCACCGGGACCGGGGAGCTGTTTTTT. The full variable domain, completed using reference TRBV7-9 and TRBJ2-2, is DTGVSQNPRHKITKRGQNVTFRCDPISEHNRLYWYRQTLGQGPEFLTYFQNEAQLEKSRLLSDRFSAERPKGSFSTLEIQRTEQGDSAMYLCASTGTGELFFGEGSRLTVL.

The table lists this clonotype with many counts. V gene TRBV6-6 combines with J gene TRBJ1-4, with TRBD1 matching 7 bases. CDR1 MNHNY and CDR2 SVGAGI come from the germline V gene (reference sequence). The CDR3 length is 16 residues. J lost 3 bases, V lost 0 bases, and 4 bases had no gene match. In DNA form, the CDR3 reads TGTGCCAGCAGTTACTCCAGACAGGGCGCTAATGAAAAACTGTTTTTT. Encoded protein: CASSYSRQGANEKLFF.

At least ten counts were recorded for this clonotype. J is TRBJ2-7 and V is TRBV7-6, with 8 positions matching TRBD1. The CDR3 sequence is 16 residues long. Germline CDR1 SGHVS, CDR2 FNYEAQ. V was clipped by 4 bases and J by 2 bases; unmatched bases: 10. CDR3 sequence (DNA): TGTGCCAGCAGCTCCCACACAGGGGGGTCTCCCTACGAGCAGTACTTC. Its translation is CASSSHTGGSPYEQYF.

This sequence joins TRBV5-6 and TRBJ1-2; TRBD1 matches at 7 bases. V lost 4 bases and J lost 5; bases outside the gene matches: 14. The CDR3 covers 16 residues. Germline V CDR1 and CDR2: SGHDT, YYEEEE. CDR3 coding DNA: TGTGCCAGCAGCAAAGACCCGGACAGGCGCCCGTATGGCTACACCTTC. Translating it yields CASSKDPDRRPYGYTF.

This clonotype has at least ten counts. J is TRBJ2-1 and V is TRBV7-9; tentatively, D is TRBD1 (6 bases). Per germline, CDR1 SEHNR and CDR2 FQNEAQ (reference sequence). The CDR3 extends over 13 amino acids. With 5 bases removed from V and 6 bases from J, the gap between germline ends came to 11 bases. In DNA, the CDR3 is TGTGCCAGCAGCCAGAAGGACAGCAATGAGCAGTTCTTC. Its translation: CASSQKDSNEQFF.

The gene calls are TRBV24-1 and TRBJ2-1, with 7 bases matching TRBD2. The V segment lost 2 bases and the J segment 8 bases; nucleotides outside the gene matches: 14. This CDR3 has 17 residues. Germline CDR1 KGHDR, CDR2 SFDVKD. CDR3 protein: CATSDSSGALTSYEQFF. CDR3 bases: TGTGCCACCAGTGATTCTAGCGGTGCCCTAACTAGCTATGAGCAGTTCTTC.

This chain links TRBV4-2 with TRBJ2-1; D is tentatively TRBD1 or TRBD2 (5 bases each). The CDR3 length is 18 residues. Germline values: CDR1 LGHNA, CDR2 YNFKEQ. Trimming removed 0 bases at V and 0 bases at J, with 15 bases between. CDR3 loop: CASSQDAPGPGSYNEQFF. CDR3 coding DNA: TGTGCCAGCAGCCAAGATGCACCGGGGCCGGGCTCCTACAATGAGCAGTTCTTC.

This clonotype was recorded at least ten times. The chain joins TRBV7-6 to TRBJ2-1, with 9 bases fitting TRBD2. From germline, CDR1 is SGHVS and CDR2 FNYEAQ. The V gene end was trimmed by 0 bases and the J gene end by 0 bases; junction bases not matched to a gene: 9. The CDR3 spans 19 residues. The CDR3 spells CASSLALWRGGRSYNEQFF. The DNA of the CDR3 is TGTGCCAGCAGCTTAGCGCTTTGGCGGGGGGGCCGCTCCTACAATGAGCAGTTCTTC.

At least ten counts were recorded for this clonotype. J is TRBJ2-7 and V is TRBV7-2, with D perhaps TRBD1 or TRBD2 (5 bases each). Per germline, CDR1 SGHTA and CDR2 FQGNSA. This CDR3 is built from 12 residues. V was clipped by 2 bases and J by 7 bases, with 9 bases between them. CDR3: CASSLRGVEQYF. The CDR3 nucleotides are TGTGCCAGCAGCTTAAGAGGGGTAGAGCAGTACTTC.

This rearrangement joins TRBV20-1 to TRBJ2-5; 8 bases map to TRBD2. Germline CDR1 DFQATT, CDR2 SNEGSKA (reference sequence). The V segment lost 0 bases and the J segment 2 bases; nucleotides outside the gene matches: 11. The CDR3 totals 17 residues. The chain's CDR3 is CSARDYSAGGLQETQYF. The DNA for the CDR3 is TGCAGTGCTAGAGATTACTCGGCGGGAGGCCTACAAGAGACCCAGTACTTC.

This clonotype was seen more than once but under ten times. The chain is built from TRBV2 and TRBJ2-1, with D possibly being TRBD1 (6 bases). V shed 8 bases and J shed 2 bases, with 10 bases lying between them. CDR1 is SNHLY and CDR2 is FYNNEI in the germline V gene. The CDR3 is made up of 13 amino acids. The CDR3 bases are TGTGCCAGCCGGGACAACACCTACAATGAGCAGTTCTTC. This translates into CASRDNTYNEQFF. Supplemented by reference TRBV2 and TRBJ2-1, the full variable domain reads EPEVTQTPSHQVTQMGQEVILRCVPISNHLYFYWYRQILGQKVEFLVSFYNNEISEKSEIFDDQFSVERPDGSNFTLKIRSTKLEDSAMYFCASRDNTYNEQFFGPGTRLTVL.